The 7 T cell receptor beta chains reported below all come from one sample, sequenced in a study of blood T cell repertoires in COVID-19. Some clones are missing from TCRdb's copy, which holds only in-frame ones; the method was immunoSEQ multiplex PCR. This table has approximately 160,000 clones, approximately 88% appearing once. Sequenced input: peripheral blood. These receptors came from a woman aged 60-75 years with acute or convalescent COVID-19.

The genes are TRBV2 and TRBJ2-6; D unresolved. The CDR3 spans 13 residues. V was cut by 11 bases and J by 0 bases, with 8 bases left in between. The germline V gene has CDR1 SNHLY and CDR2 FYNNEI. This chain's CDR3 is CAGSGSGANVLTF. The CDR3 bases are TGTGCCGGCTCGGGCTCTGGGGCCAACGTCCTGACTTTC. The full variable domain, completed using reference TRBV2 and TRBJ2-6, is EPEVTQTPSHQVTQMGQEVILRCVPISNHLYFYWYRQILGQKVEFLVSFYNNEISEKSEIFDDQFSVERPDGSNFTLKIRSTKLEDSAMYFCAGSGSGANVLTFGAGSRLTVL.

Only a few counts were recorded for this clone. The rearrangement joins TRBV14 to TRBJ2-3, with D possibly being TRBD2 (6 bases). CDR1 is SGHDN and CDR2 is FVKESK in the germline V gene. With 2 bases removed from V and 0 bases from J, the gap between germline ends came to 12 bases. This CDR3 has 16 amino acids. CDR3 sequence: CASSQLSGTSTDTQYF. As DNA, the CDR3 is TGTGCCAGCAGCCAACTTTCCGGGACTAGCACAGATACGCAGTATTTT. The complete variable domain, with remaining parts taken from reference TRBV14 and TRBJ2-3, reads EAGVTQFPSHSVIEKGQTVTLRCDPISGHDNLYWYRRVMGKEIKFLLHFVKESKQDESGMPNNRFLAERTGGTYSTLKVQPAELEDSGVYFCASSQLSGTSTDTQYFGPGTRLTVL.

This clone has just one count. The rearrangement links TRBV5-5 to TRBJ2-7; no clear D. There are 13 residues in the CDR3. Germline values: CDR1 SGHKS, CDR2 YYEKEE (reference sequence). Trimming removed 2 bases from V and 2 bases from J, with 8 bases in between. The CDR3 DNA reads TGTGCCAGCAGCTTCGGTGAAGCCTACGAGCAGTACTTC. It encodes CASSFGEAYEQYF.

The sample holds a few counts of this clone. The chain employs TRBV7-2 and TRBJ2-5, with 7 bases identical to TRBD1. CDR3 length equals 13 residues. Germline-derived CDR1 and CDR2 are SGHTA and FQGNSA. V shed 4 bases and J 2 bases; nucleotides not matched to a gene: 1. The CDR3 loop is CASSWGQQETQYF. The CDR3, as DNA: TGTGCCAGCAGCTGGGGACAGCAAGAGACCCAGTACTTC.

This clone was observed a few times. This chain joins TRBV3-1 (or the pseudogene TRBV3-2) and TRBJ1-6; D perhaps matches TRBD1 (5 bases). Between the trimmed V and J ends, which lost 4 bases and 4 bases, there was a span of 8 bases. CDR1 LGHDT and CDR2 YNNKEL come from the germline V gene (reference sequence). The CDR3 spans 14 residues. CDR3 DNA sequence: TGTGCCAGCAGCCTACAGGCTTATAATTCACCCCTCCACTTT. Protein sequence: CASSLQAYNSPLHF.

This clone was observed a single time. The junction departs from the called germline gene at one end, perhaps through a read error. CDR3 loop: CASSQTRAPGRF. CDR3 nucleotide sequence: TGCGCCAGCAGTCAAACCCGGGCCCCAGGGCGATTT. This chain joins TRBV23-1 and TRBJ1-4; TRBD1 is a possible D gene (5 bases). TRBV23-1 has ORF status, its function being uncertain. There are 12 residues in the CDR3.

There are a few counts of this clone. J is TRBJ1-1 and V is TRBV3-1 (or the pseudogene TRBV3-2), with 7 bases fitting TRBD1. The germline gives CDR1 LGHDT, CDR2 YNNKEL (reference sequence). Trimming took 4 bases from V and 1 from J; bases not matched to a gene: 3. The CDR3 is 14 amino acids. The CDR3 protein is CASSRSGGNTEAFF. CDR3 nucleotide sequence: TGTGCCAGCAGCCGATCAGGGGGGAACACTGAAGCTTTCTTT.